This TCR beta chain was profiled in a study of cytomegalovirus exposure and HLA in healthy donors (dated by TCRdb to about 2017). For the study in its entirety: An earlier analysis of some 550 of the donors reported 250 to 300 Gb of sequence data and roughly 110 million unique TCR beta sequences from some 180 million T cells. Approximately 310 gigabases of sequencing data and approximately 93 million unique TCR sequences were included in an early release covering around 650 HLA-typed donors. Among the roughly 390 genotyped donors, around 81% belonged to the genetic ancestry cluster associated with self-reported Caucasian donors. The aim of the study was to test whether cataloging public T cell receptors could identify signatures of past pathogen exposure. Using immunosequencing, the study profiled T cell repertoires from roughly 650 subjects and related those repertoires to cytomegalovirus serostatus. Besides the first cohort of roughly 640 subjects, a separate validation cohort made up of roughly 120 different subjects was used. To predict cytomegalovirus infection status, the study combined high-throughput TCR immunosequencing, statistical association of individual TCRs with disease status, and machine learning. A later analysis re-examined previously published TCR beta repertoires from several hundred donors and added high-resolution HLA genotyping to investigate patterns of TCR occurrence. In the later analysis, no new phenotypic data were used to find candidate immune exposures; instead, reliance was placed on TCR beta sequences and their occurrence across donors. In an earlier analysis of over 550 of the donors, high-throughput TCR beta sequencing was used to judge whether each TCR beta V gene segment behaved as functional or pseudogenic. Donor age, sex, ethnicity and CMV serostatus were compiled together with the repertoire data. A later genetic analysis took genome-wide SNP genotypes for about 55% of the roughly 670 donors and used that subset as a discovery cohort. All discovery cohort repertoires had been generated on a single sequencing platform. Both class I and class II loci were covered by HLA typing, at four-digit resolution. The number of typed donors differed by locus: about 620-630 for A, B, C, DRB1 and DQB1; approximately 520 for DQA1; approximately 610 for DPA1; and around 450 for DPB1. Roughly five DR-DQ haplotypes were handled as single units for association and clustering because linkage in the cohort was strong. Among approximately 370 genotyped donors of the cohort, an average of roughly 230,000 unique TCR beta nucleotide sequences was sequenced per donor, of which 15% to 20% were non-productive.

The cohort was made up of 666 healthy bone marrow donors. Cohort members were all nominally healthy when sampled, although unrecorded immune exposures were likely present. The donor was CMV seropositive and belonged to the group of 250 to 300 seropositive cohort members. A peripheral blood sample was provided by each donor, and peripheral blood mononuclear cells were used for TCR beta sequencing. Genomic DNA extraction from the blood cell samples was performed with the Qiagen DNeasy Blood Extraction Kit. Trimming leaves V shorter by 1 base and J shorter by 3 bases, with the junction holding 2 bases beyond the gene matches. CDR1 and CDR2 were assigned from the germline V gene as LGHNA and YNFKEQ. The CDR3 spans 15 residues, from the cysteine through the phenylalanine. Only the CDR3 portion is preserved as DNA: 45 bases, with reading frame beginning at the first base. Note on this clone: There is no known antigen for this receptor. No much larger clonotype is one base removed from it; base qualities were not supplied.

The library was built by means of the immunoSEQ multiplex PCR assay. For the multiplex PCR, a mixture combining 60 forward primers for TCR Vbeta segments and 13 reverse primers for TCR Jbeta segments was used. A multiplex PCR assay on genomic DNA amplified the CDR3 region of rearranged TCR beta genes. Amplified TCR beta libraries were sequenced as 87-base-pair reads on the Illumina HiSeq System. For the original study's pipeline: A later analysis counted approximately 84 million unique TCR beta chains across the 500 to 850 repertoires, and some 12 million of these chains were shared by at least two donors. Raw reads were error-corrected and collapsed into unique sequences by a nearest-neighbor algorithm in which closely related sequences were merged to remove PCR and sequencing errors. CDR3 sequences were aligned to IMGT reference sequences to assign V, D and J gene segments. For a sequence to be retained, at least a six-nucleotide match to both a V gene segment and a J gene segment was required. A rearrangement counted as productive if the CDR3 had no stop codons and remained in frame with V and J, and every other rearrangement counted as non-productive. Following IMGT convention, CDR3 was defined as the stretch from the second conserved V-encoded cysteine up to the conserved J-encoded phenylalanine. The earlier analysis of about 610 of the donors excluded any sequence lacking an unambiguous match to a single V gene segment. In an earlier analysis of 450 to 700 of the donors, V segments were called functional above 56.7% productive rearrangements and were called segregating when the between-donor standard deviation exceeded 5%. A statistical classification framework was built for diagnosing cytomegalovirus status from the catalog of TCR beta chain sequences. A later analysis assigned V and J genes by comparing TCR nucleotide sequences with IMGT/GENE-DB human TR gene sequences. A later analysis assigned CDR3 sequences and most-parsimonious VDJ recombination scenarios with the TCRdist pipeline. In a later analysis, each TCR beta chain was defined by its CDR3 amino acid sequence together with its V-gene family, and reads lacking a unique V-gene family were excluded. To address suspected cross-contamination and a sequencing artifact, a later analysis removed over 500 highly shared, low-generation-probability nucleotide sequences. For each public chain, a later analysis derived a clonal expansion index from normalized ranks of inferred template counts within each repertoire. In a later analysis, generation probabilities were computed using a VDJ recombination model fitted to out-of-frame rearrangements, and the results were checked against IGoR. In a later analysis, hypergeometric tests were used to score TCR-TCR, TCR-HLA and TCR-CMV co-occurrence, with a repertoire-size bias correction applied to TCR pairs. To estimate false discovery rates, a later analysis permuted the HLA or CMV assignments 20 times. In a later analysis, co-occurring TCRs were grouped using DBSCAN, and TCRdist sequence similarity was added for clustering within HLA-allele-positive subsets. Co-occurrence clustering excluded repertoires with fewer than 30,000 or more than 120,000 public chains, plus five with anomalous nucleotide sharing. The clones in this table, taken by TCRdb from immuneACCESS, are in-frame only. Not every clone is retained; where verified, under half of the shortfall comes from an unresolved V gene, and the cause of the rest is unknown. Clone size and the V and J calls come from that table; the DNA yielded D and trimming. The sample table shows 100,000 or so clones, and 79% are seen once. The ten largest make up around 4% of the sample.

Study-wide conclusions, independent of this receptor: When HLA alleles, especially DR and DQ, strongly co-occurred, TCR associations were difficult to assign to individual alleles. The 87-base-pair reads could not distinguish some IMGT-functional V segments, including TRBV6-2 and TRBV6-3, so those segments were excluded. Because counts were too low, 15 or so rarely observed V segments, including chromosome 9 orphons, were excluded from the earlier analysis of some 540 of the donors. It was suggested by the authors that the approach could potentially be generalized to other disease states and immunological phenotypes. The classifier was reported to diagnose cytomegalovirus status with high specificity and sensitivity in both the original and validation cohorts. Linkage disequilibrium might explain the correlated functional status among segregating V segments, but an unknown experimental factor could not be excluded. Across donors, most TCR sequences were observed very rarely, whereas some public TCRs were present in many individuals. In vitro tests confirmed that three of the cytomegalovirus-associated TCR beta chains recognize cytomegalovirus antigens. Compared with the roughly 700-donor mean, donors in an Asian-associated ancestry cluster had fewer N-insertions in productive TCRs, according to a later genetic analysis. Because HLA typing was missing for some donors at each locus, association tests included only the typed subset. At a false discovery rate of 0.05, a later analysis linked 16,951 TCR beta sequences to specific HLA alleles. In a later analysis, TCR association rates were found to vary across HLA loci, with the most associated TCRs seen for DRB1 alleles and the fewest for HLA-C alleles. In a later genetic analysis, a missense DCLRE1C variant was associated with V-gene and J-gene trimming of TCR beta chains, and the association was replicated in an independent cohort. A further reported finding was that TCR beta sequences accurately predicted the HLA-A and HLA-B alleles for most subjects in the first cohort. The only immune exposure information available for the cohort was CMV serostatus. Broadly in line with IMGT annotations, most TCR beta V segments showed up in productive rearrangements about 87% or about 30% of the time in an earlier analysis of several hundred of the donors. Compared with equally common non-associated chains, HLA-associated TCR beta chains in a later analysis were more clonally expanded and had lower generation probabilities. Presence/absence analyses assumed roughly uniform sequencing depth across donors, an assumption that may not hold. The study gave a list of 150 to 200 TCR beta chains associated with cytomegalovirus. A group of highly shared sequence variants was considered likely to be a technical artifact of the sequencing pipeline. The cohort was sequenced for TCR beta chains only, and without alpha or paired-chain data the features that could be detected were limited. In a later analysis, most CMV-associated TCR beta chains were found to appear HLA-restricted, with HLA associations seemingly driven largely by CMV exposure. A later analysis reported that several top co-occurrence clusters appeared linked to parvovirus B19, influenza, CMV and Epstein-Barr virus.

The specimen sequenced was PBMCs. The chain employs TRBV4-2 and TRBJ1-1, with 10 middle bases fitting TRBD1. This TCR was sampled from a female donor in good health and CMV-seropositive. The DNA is TGTGCCAGCAGCCAAGTAGGGACAGGGGACACTGAAGCTTTCTTT. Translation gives CASSQVGTGDTEAFF.